Each of the 25 T cell receptor beta chains below was sequenced from the same sample in a study of blood T cell repertoires in COVID-19 (dated by TCRdb to between 2020 and 2021). The library was obtained by the immunoSEQ multiplex PCR assay. The source is immuneACCESS, and TCRdb retained only in-frame sequences with V and J called. Part of the clones is not carried over; for the studies checked, unresolved V genes explain less than half of this, and the remainder is unexplained. This sample gives around 250,000 clones in total; 80% to 90% of them show up just once. Approximately 2% of the sample comes from the top ten. The sample was PBMCs or T cells enriched from blood (not recorded which). Receptors originate from a woman aged 45-60 years who had recovered from COVID-19.

The rearrangement joins TRBV27 to TRBJ2-7; 10 nucleotides match TRBD2. The CDR3 covers 13 residues. The V gene end was trimmed by 6 bases and the J gene end by 2 bases; junction bases not matched to a gene: 1. CDR1 MNHEY and CDR2 SMNVEV come from the germline V gene (reference sequence). The CDR3 DNA is TGTGCCAGCAGGCTAGCGGGAGCCTACGAGCAGTACTTC. Translation: CASRLAGAYEQYF.

This clone appeared a single time. This sequence joins TRBV27 and TRBJ1-5, with D possibly being TRBD1 (5 bases). V was trimmed by 8 bases and J by 3 bases, leaving 14 bases between them. Germline V gene data show CDR1 as MNHEY and CDR2 as SMNVEV (reference sequence). The CDR3 covers 14 residues. The CDR3 reads CASRPGGNNQPQHF. The CDR3 region has the DNA TGTGCCAGCCGTCCGGGGGGGAACAATCAGCCCCAGCATTTT.

This chain connects TRBV23-1 to TRBJ2-3; a weak D match, TRBD1 (6 bases). TRBV23-1 has ORF status, its function being uncertain. V was pared by 6 bases and J by 2 bases, with 15 bases between. The CDR3 is made up of 15 amino acids. The CDR3 loop reads CASRSPGHLTDTQYF. In DNA form, the CDR3 reads TGCGCCAGCAGGTCACCGGGACACCTCACAGATACGCAGTATTTT.

The chain combines TRBV15 with TRBJ2-7; TRBD2 matches 8 bases. Germline CDR1 is LNHNV and CDR2 is YYDKDF (reference sequence). The V and J ends lost 1 base and 0 bases, in that order; junction bases with no gene match: 5. The CDR3 extends over 16 amino acids. CDR3 region: CATSRVGSGSSYEQYF. The CDR3, as DNA: TGTGCCACCAGCAGAGTAGGAAGCGGGAGCTCCTACGAGCAGTACTTC.

The chain combines TRBV27 with TRBJ1-5; D gene ambiguous. Germline CDR1 and CDR2: MNHEY and SMNVEV (reference sequence). The V gene lost 3 bases and the J gene lost 1 base, with 16 bases spanning the gap. The CDR3 sequence is 17 residues long. The CDR3 region has the DNA TGTGCCAGCAGTTTGAGGCAGAACGGTATCAGCAATCAGCCCCAGCATTTT. Its translation: CASSLRQNGISNQPQHF.

The rearrangement uses TRBV7-9 and TRBJ2-2, with D hard to call. Trimming took 5 bases from V and 8 from J, leaving 9 bases between them. The CDR3 loop spans 12 amino acids. CDR1 and CDR2 (germline): SEHNR, FQNEAQ (reference sequence). The chain's CDR3 is CASSLPPGELFF. CDR3 DNA: TGTGCCAGCAGCCTCCCCCCTGGGGAGCTGTTTTTT.

The chain recombines TRBV28 with TRBJ2-3; TRBD2 matches 8 bases. CDR1 and CDR2 (germline): MDHEN, SYDVKM. This CDR3 is built from 15 residues. The J segment lost 2 bases and the V segment lost 5 bases, leaving 6 bases of the junction unmatched. The CDR3 sequence is CASSLLAGNTDTQYF. DNA of the CDR3: TGTGCCAGCAGTCTTCTAGCGGGCAACACAGATACGCAGTATTTT. Drawing the rest from reference TRBV28 and TRBJ2-3, the complete variable domain is DVKVTQSSRYLVKRTGEKVFLECVQDMDHENMFWYRQDPGLGLRLIYFSYDVKMKEKGDIPEGYSVSREKKERFSLILESASTNQTSMYLCASSLLAGNTDTQYFGPGTRLTVL.

The genes are TRBV6-5 and TRBJ1-3; 7 bases align to TRBD1. Unmatched junction bases numbered 7, after V lost 7 bases and J lost 4 bases. The germline CDR1 and CDR2 sequences are MNHEY and SVGAGI. The CDR3 loop spans 14 amino acids. In DNA, the CDR3 is TGTGCCAGCAATCGACAGGGTTCAGGAAACACCATATATTTT. Translated: CASNRQGSGNTIYF.

The chain recombines TRBV11-3 with TRBJ2-3; no definite D call. Germline V gene data show CDR1 as SGHNT and CDR2 as YENEEA. This CDR3 comprises 14 residues. Between the trimmed V and J ends, which lost 5 bases and 4 bases, there was a span of 13 bases. DNA for the CDR3: TGTGCCAGCAGCCATGGATCAGCGCCAGATACGCAGTATTTT. Translating gives CASSHGSAPDTQYF.

This chain links TRBV10-3 with TRBJ2-5; TRBD2 aligns across 13 bases. The CDR3 consists of 15 residues. V gave up 6 bases and J gave up 1 base; unmatched junction bases: 2. Germline CDR1 reads ENHRY; CDR2 reads SYGVKD. CDR3 bases: TGTGCCATCAGGAGGACTAGCGGGAGCCAAGAGACCCAGTACTTC. Protein sequence: CAIRRTSGSQETQYF.

The chain couples TRBV10-3 to TRBJ1-2; TRBD1 agrees at 9 bases. V shed 7 bases, J shed 2 bases, and the junction held 5 bases outside the gene matches. CDR1 and CDR2 from the germline V gene are ENHRY and SYGVKD. The CDR3 covers 14 residues. CDR3 sequence reads: CAITAQGANYGYTF. CDR3 sequence (DNA): TGTGCCATCACAGCACAGGGGGCGAACTATGGCTACACCTTC.

This chain joins TRBV11-3 and TRBJ2-4; D might be TRBD2 (7 bases). CDR1 is SGHNT, CDR2 YENEEA, per germline. Trimming shortened V by 1 base and J by 8 bases, and 27 bases separated the two germline ends. CDR3 length: 19 residues. The CDR3 DNA reads TGTGCCAGCAGCTTAGGGAGGAATAAGGGGGGGCTGGGAGGAGACATTCAGTACTTC. Its translation: CASSLGRNKGGLGGDIQYF.

The chain recombines TRBV28 with TRBJ2-5; TRBD2 matches at 9 bases. V was clipped by 4 bases and J by 3 bases; unmatched bases: 6. There are 15 residues in the CDR3. The V gene's germline CDR1 is MDHEN and CDR2 SYDVKM. Here the CDR3 reads CASSSPRGREETQYF. The CDR3 DNA reads TGTGCCAGCAGTTCTCCCCGCGGGAGGGAAGAGACCCAGTACTTC.

The genes are TRBV4-1 and TRBJ2-1, with D maybe TRBD1 (5 bases). The V gene's germline CDR1 is MGHRA and CDR2 YSYEKL. Trimming removed 0 bases at V and 9 bases at J, with 15 bases between. The length of the CDR3 is 15 residues. Here the CDR3 reads CASSQEGLARGEQFF. CDR3 in DNA: TGCGCCAGCAGCCAAGAGGGGCTGGCCCGAGGTGAGCAGTTCTTC.

The chain links TRBV7-2 to TRBJ1-5; TRBD1 matches at 10 bases. Trimming cost V 5 bases and J 6 bases; bases outside gene matches: 4. Germline V lookup: CDR1 SGHTA, CDR2 FQGNSA. The CDR3 consists of 14 residues. The CDR3 sequence: CASSRTGGGQPQHF. The CDR3 region has the DNA TGTGCCAGCAGCCGGACAGGGGGAGGTCAGCCCCAGCATTTT.

This sequence joins TRBV28 and TRBJ2-1; D not resolved. V gave up 2 bases and J gave up 0 bases, with 5 bases separating them. Germline V lookup: CDR1 MDHEN, CDR2 SYDVKM. The CDR3 is 14 residues long. CDR3 nucleotides: TGTGCCAGCAGTTTAAGACTCTCCTACAATGAGCAGTTCTTC. Its protein product is CASSLRLSYNEQFF.

The chain has TRBV7-2 and TRBJ2-3; D may be TRBD2 (6 bases). CDR1 and CDR2 (germline): SGHTA, FQGNSA. V was pared by 2 bases and J by 5 bases, with 14 bases between. The CDR3 covers 15 residues. This CDR3 reads CASSLLAGLIDTQYF. CDR3 nucleotide sequence: TGTGCCAGCAGCTTATTGGCGGGGCTCATAGATACGCAGTATTTT.

The V gene is TRBV27, the J gene TRBJ1-2; TRBD1 matches 7 bases. The CDR3 contains 15 residues. V lost 8 bases to trimming and J lost 6 bases; unmatched junction nucleotides: 15. CDR1 and CDR2 (germline): MNHEY, SMNVEV (reference sequence). The CDR3, as DNA: TGTGCCAGCCTTCCATCGTGGGGGACAGTCGATGGCTACACCTTC. It yields the protein CASLPSWGTVDGYTF.

This clone was recorded a few times. The rearrangement joins TRBV27 to TRBJ1-2; D is unresolved. This CDR3 region has 15 residues. V was cut by 1 base and J by 6 bases, with 15 bases left in between. CDR1 and CDR2 (germline): MNHEY, SMNVEV (reference sequence). CDR3 nucleotides: TGTGCCAGCAGTTTATTTTCGCGGGGTACGAATGGCTACACCTTC. It encodes CASSLFSRGTNGYTF.

The chain carries TRBV28 and TRBJ2-7, with D tentatively TRBD1 (5 bases). Trimming removed 6 bases at V and 2 bases at J, with 17 bases between. The CDR3 contains 15 residues. Looked up from germline, CDR1 is MDHEN and CDR2 is SYDVKM. This CDR3 is CASSPYVETAYEQYF. The CDR3 nucleotides are TGTGCCAGCAGCCCTTATGTAGAGACAGCCTACGAGCAGTACTTC.

This clone has just one count. This rearrangement joins TRBV21-1 to TRBJ2-5; TRBD1, the D gene given by the table, was not confirmed from the DNA. TRBV21-1 constitutes a pseudogene. The CDR3 length is 19 residues. The CDR3 region is CASSPLGGTQSVVKETQYF. The CDR3 DNA follows: TGTGCCAGCAGCCCATTGGGTGGGACACAGTCCGTCGTTAAAGAGACCCAGTACTTC.

The V call is TRBV29-1, the J call TRBJ2-1, with 10 bases fitting TRBD2. J gave up 6 bases and V 7 bases, and 12 bases lay outside the gene matches. Germline lookup yields CDR1 SQVTM and CDR2 ANQGSEA. This CDR3 region has 15 residues. The CDR3 region is CSALERLAGANEQFF. CDR3 bases: TGCAGCGCCCTAGAAAGGCTAGCGGGGGCCAATGAGCAGTTCTTC.

The chain links TRBV28 to TRBJ1-4; D is unclear. CDR1 MDHEN and CDR2 SYDVKM come from the germline V gene. This CDR3 is 13 amino acids long. Trimming stripped 3 bases from V and 5 bases from J, with 7 bases between. The CDR3 protein is CASSFGGNEKLFF. For the CDR3, the DNA is TGTGCCAGCAGTTTCGGAGGGAATGAAAAACTGTTTTTT.

This rearrangement joins TRBV7-9 to TRBJ2-7; D not certain. The germline CDR1 and CDR2 sequences are SEHNR and FQNEAQ (reference sequence). V was pared by 5 bases and J by 0 bases, with 11 bases between. The CDR3 is made up of 14 amino acids. CDR3 sequence (DNA): TGTGCCAGCAGCGGTGACACCCGCTCCTACGAGCAGTACTTC. Translating gives CASSGDTRSYEQYF.

V usage is TRBV4-1 and J usage is TRBJ1-1, with D tentatively TRBD1 (5 bases). Germline V gene data show CDR1 as MGHRA and CDR2 as YSYEKL. V was pared by 4 bases and J by 7 bases, with 22 bases between. The CDR3 has 16 amino acids. In DNA, the CDR3 is TGCGCCAGCAGCCGGTTGTTGGCGGGGCCCAGTATTGAAGCTTTCTTT. Translation: CASSRLLAGPSIEAFF.